Here is one TCR beta chain with its context. In the original workflow: The assay estimated nucleated cells by amplifying reference gene primers. Sequencing was performed with immunoSEQ multiplex PCR; in TCRdb, only in-frame clones are kept and a portion is missing. V, J and clone size reflect that table, while D and trimming were determined from the DNA. The repertoire has around 110,000 clones, around 80% of them found once; the top ten carry over 6%. The J segment lost 8 bases and the V segment lost 6 bases, leaving 8 bases of the junction unmatched. Germline CDR1 WNHNN, CDR2 SYGVQD (reference sequence). The CDR3 runs to 14 residues. This sample is part of a study of blood T cell repertoires in COVID-19. About the research overall: The United States, Italy and Spain were the sources of the acute and convalescent COVID-19 samples. From T cells, B-cell-depleted T cells, or PBMCs came the material, which was cDNA or gDNA.

The receptor's source is a man aged 65 to 85 with active or convalescent COVID-19. The sequenced sample consisted of peripheral blood. The V gene is TRBV10-1, the J gene TRBJ1-2, with 11 bases lining up with TRBD1. Written as DNA, the CDR3 is TGCGCCAGCAGCTTGGACAGGGGGCGTTTCGGCTACACCTTC. This encodes CASSLDRGRFGYTF.